These 21 T cell receptor beta chains were sequenced from one sample in a study of CD8 T cells in ankylosing spondylitis. TCRdb reprocessed the 5' RACE reads via MiXCR and lists one record per CDR3 protein. The sample yields 300,000 to 400,000 distinct CDR3 sequences, 11% seen once. The specimen sequenced was blood, either unsorted or a sorted T cell fraction (not recorded which). The receptors here all came from a female donor with ankylosing spondylitis or in good health (not recorded which).

This clonotype was recorded a few times. The chain joins TRBV12-3 or TRBV12-4 to TRBJ2-3; possibly TRBD2 for D (6 bases). This CDR3 is built from 16 residues. V was shortened by 8 bases and J by 6 bases, with 24 bases between the two germline ends. CDR3 sequence: CASLRFGGANQDTQYF. DNA for the CDR3: TGTGCCAGCCTCCGGTTCGGCGGGGCTAACCAGGATACGCAGTATTTT.

This clonotype was counted at least ten times. This sequence joins TRBV20-1 and TRBJ2-6, with TRBD1 matching over 11 bases. The germline V gene has CDR1 DFQATT and CDR2 SNEGSKA (reference sequence). The CDR3 runs 18 residues. V lost 6 bases, J lost 0 bases, and 10 bases stayed unmatched. The CDR3, as DNA: TGCAGTGCCCACGGACAGGGGGCCGCTAGCTCTGGGGCCAACGTCCTGACTTTC. Protein: CSAHGQGAASSGANVLTF.

This clonotype was recorded at least ten times. V gene TRBV5-5 combines with J gene TRBJ2-1; 7 bases are a match to TRBD1. Unmatched junction bases numbered 7, after V lost 4 bases and J lost 3 bases. CDR1 is SGHKS, CDR2 YYEKEE, per germline (reference sequence). The CDR3 loop spans 15 amino acids. The DNA for the CDR3 is TGTGCCAGCAGCCAAACAGGGGTCAACTACAATGAGCAGTTCTTC. Translated, it gives CASSQTGVNYNEQFF. Based on the CDR3 plus reference TRBV5-5 and TRBJ2-1, the full variable domain is DAGVTQSPTHLIKTRGQQVTLRCSPISGHKSVSWYQQVLGQGPQFIFQYYEKEERGRGNFPDRFSARQFPNYSSELNVNALLLGDSALYLCASSQTGVNYNEQFFGPGTRLTVL.

The chain uses TRBV5-5 and TRBJ2-1, with D perhaps TRBD1 (5 bases). Per the germline V gene, CDR1 is SGHKS and CDR2 is YYEKEE (reference sequence). This CDR3 is built from 16 residues. The V and J ends lost 4 bases and 7 bases respectively, with 21 bases between them. The CDR3 sequence: CASSLNTDSRANEQFF. The CDR3 DNA is TGTGCCAGCAGCCTCAACACGGATAGCAGGGCGAATGAGCAGTTCTTC.

This chain joins TRBV7-2 and TRBJ1-1; unclear D gene. Looked up from germline, CDR1 is SGHTA and CDR2 is FQGNSA. CDR3 length: 14 amino acids. V was trimmed by 5 bases and J by 4 bases, leaving 14 bases between them. The CDR3 region is CASSPSQVGTEAFF. The CDR3 DNA is TGTGCCAGCAGCCCTTCCCAGGTAGGCACTGAAGCTTTCTTT.

Ten or more counts support this clonotype. This chain joins TRBV29-1 and TRBJ2-7, with TRBD1 matching over 7 bases. The germline V gene encodes CDR1 SQVTM and CDR2 ANQGSEA. There are 13 residues in the CDR3. Trimming removed 1 base from V and 4 bases from J; junction bases left unmatched: 4. CDR3 amino acids: CSVEGTGLYEQYF. CDR3 nucleotides: TGCAGCGTTGAAGGGACAGGCTTATACGAGCAGTACTTC.

The rearrangement joins TRBV18 to TRBJ2-4, with a weak D call TRBD2 (5 bases). The V gene's germline CDR1 is KGHSH and CDR2 LQKENI. CDR3 length equals 16 residues. V shed 3 bases and J shed 1 base, with 13 bases lying between them. The CDR3 sequence: CASSPGGLLAKNIQYF. For the CDR3, the DNA is TGTGCCAGCTCACCCGGAGGACTCCTTGCCAAAAACATTCAGTACTTC.

The chain joins TRBV11-2 to TRBJ1-4; a possible D gene is TRBD1 (6 bases). The CDR3 sequence is 17 residues long. CDR1 is SGHAT, CDR2 FQNNGV, per germline. V shed 5 bases and J shed 8 bases, with 24 bases lying between them. The CDR3 spells CASSQTGTRVVGEKLFF. DNA for the CDR3: TGTGCCAGCAGCCAAACAGGGACCAGGGTGGTAGGCGAAAAACTGTTTTTT.

This clonotype appeared many times. This chain joins TRBV20-1 and TRBJ1-3; 9 positions match TRBD1. This CDR3 has 16 residues. Germline CDR1 is DFQATT and CDR2 is SNEGSKA (reference sequence). The V and J ends lost 4 bases and 2 bases, in that order; junction bases with no gene match: 9. This CDR3 is CSAKITGGLAGNTIYF. The CDR3 DNA reads as TGCAGTGCTAAAATTACAGGGGGCTTGGCTGGAAACACCATATATTTT.

The chain recombines TRBV12-3 or TRBV12-4 with TRBJ1-5, with 9 bases lining up with TRBD1. Unmatched junction bases numbered 18, after V lost 6 bases and J lost 6 bases. This CDR3 region has 18 residues. CDR3 nucleotide sequence: TGTGCCAGCAGCACTAATTGGGCAGGGGACAGGGTCTTTCAGCCCCAGCATTTT. The encoded protein is CASSTNWAGDRVFQPQHF.

The J gene is TRBJ2-1, the V gene TRBV3-1; 7 nucleotides align to TRBD1. Germline-derived CDR1 and CDR2 are LGHDT and YNNKEL (reference sequence). J gave up 1 base and V 3 bases, and 12 bases lay outside the gene matches. The CDR3 has 18 amino acids. This CDR3 is CASSHRPYRGESYNEQFF. In DNA form, the CDR3 reads TGTGCCAGCAGCCACAGGCCCTACAGGGGAGAATCCTACAATGAGCAGTTCTTC.

This clonotype was counted only a few times. V and J are TRBV5-5 and TRBJ1-5, with 9 bases aligning to TRBD1. The CDR3 sequence is 13 residues long. Losses at the gene ends were 3 bases for V and 13 bases for J; bases not matched to a gene: 8. CDR1 and CDR2 (germline): SGHKS, YYEKEE (reference sequence). CDR3: CASSWDRVGGQHF. Written as DNA, the CDR3 is TGTGCCAGCAGCTGGGACAGGGTAGGGGGACAGCATTTT.

This clonotype was observed a few times. The chain is built from TRBV19 and TRBJ2-1; 13 bases are a match to TRBD2. The length of the CDR3 is 16 residues. V trimming: 5 bases; J trimming: 3 bases; junction bases outside the gene matches: 4. Germline CDR1 reads LNHDA; CDR2 reads SQIVND (reference sequence). The DNA for the CDR3 is TGTGCCAGTAGTCCGGGACTAGCGGGAATCTACAATGAGCAGTTCTTC. Protein sequence: CASSPGLAGIYNEQFF.

About this clonotype: A read error may explain this, as a much larger clone is one base away. The V and J genes are TRBV5-6 and TRBJ1-1; D perhaps matches TRBD1 (6 bases). Deletions cut 0 bases from V and 1 base from J, with 16 bases between. Looked up from germline, CDR1 is SGHDT and CDR2 is YYEEEE. The CDR3 spans 17 residues. The CDR3 region is CASSLAGRGNWNTEAFF. The CDR3 coding sequence is TGTGCCAGCAGCTTGGCGGGCAGGGGAAATTGGAACACTGAAGCTTTCTTT.

The table lists this clonotype with many counts. V is TRBV14 and J is TRBJ2-1; D may be TRBD1 (6 bases). Trimming shortened V by 5 bases and J by 5 bases, and 10 bases separated the two germline ends. This CDR3 is built from 13 residues. Germline V gene data show CDR1 as SGHDN and CDR2 as FVKESK. DNA of the CDR3: TGTGCCAGCAGCGCCTACAGGGACAATGAGCAGTTCTTC. This gives the protein CASSAYRDNEQFF.

In its sample, this clonotype was seen many times. The chain links TRBV12-3 or TRBV12-4 to TRBJ2-1, with D uncertain. This CDR3 has 13 residues. The V end was cut by 3 bases, the J end by 6 bases, with 9 bases between. The CDR3 bases are TGTGCCAGCAGTTTTATTAGGAGCAATGAGCAGTTCTTC. Its translation: CASSFIRSNEQFF.

This clonotype has only a few counts. The chain has TRBV12-3 or TRBV12-4 and TRBJ2-1; D not resolved. Between the trimmed V and J ends, which lost 2 bases and 12 bases, there was a span of 8 bases. The CDR3 is made up of 11 amino acids. CDR3 amino acids: CASSLRRWQFF. As DNA, the CDR3 is TGTGCCAGCAGTTTAAGACGCTGGCAGTTCTTC.

The chain links TRBV29-1 to TRBJ2-3, with D maybe TRBD1 (6 bases). CDR3 length: 13 amino acids. Deletions cut 4 bases from V and 6 bases from J, with 14 bases between. Germline values: CDR1 SQVTM, CDR2 ANQGSEA. The CDR3 bases are TGCAGCGTTGGACACAGGGTTTCGGATACGCAGTATTTT. Protein sequence: CSVGHRVSDTQYF.

This clonotype was counted ten times or more. This chain's CDR3 is CASRARTRPGELFF. The CDR3, as DNA: TGTGCCAGCAGGGCGAGGACACGGCCCGGGGAGCTGTTTTTT. This chain connects TRBV28 to TRBJ2-2, with D maybe TRBD1 (5 bases). V lost 6 bases and J 6 bases, leaving 14 bases between the germline ends. Germline V gene lookup returns CDR1 MDHEN and CDR2 SYDVKM. This CDR3 has 14 amino acids.

This clonotype showed up many times. The gene calls are TRBV27 and TRBJ2-7, with D possibly matching TRBD1 (6 bases). This CDR3 spans 15 amino acids. Germline CDR1 MNHEY, CDR2 SMNVEV (reference sequence). V was pared by 0 bases and J by 5 bases, with 14 bases between. Here the CDR3 reads CASSLSITGPNEQYF. The CDR3 coding sequence is TGTGCCAGCAGTTTATCGATAACAGGGCCTAACGAGCAGTACTTC.

This clonotype was observed a few times. The chain employs TRBV3-1 and TRBJ2-1; no clear D. Trimming removed 0 bases from V and 0 bases from J, with 12 bases in between. This CDR3 region has 17 residues. Germline V CDR1 and CDR2: LGHDT, YNNKEL (reference sequence). This CDR3 is CASSQDEEEDSYNEQFF. CDR3 in DNA: TGTGCCAGCAGCCAAGATGAGGAAGAGGACTCCTACAATGAGCAGTTCTTC.